The entry below describes one T cell receptor (beta chain). The data originate from a study of blood T cell repertoires in COVID-19. The overall study: The origin of the acute and convalescent COVID-19 samples was the United States, Italy and Spain. PBMCs, B-cell-depleted T cells, or T cells provided the cDNA or gDNA that made up the material.

Enrollees, roughly 18 to 89 years old, lived in 24 US areas. Two negative PCRs, clearance, or symptom resolution had been documented for recovered Cohort 3 donors. CDR3 length equals 18 residues. Germline V CDR1 and CDR2: MGHRA, YSYEKL. V lost 0 bases and J lost 7, with 22 bases in between. Generated by immunoSEQ multiplex PCR, the TCRdb table keeps only in-frame clones and is missing some. The data show about 310,000 clones, about 88% seen once. Specimen: PBMCs or T cells enriched from blood (not recorded which). The clonotype comes from a woman aged 40 to 50 who had recovered from COVID-19. The chain employs TRBV4-1 and TRBJ1-5; D is unclear. CDR3 DNA sequence: TGCGCCAGCAGCCAAGATCATAGACTCGCGGGTAATAGACAGCCCCAGCATTTT. It is translated as CASSQDHRLAGNRQPQHF.